Sequencing of this TCR beta chain was carried out in a study of blood T cell repertoires in COVID-19. This CDR3 is built from 13 residues. Unmatched junction bases numbered 6, after V lost 8 bases and J lost 6 bases. The germline CDR1 and CDR2 sequences are SNHLY and FYNNEI. The cohort comprised adults aged roughly 18 to 95 years residing in approximately 25 US areas. Produced via immunoSEQ multiplex PCR; TCRdb's table is partial and in-frame only. The profile shows about 320,000 clones, over 75% of them singletons. Sample: PBMCs or T cells enriched from blood (not recorded which). V is TRBV2 and J is TRBJ2-2; 7 nucleotides match TRBD1. This clonotype was sampled from a man aged 25 to 40 who had recovered from COVID-19. The CDR3 nucleotides are TGTGCCAGCCGAAACAGGGGACCCGGGGAGCTGTTTTTT. It specifies CASRNRGPGELFF.